This T cell receptor (beta chain) emerged from a study of blood T cell repertoires in COVID-19 (dated by TCRdb to about 2020). Regarding the complete study: Collaborator samples came from the United States, Italy and Spain and covered acute and convalescent phases of COVID-19. The material from the prospective study consisted of cDNA or gDNA derived from T cells, B-cell-depleted T cells, or PBMCs. The dataset comprised deeply sampled blood TCRbeta repertoires from subjects exposed to, actively infected with, or recovered from COVID-19. The repertoires were released in a freely available public database intended as a resource for research on the immune response to SARS-CoV-2. The samples were drawn from two sources: the first 160 participants of the ongoing ImmuneRACE study, and 1,200 or so subjects contributed by 6 global collaborators. The sample metadata nearly always contained a de-identified subject ID, COVID-19 status, age in years and sex. HLA class I and class II types, where available, came from metadata supplied by the sample provider rather than from assay-based typing. The paper's findings and limits, for the study overall: The quantity of clinical and demographic metadata differed by source and by participant and was supplied without curation.

In Seattle, one collaborating source enrolled patients while the infection was active and tracked those patients longitudinally over the course of disease. The collaborating institutions used their own protocols to collect whole blood in K2EDTA tubes. For TCRbeta analysis, collaborator samples were shipped as frozen whole blood, as isolated PBMCs, or as DNA extracted from either sample type. V is trimmed back by 4 bases and J by 7 bases, and the junction contains 2 bases that no gene match accounts for. Inclusive of the bounding cysteine and phenylalanine, the CDR3 is 11 residues long. Only the CDR3 DNA is retained, 33 bases long and in frame from the first base. CDR1 and CDR2 are read off the germline V gene (reference sequence) as GTSNPN and SVGIG. This clone was seen only once. Its antigen is unknown. Per-nucleotide qualities are absent, and no much larger clonotype sits a single base away. TCRbeta CDR3 regions were amplified from genomic DNA using the immunoSEQ Assay, a bias-controlled multiplex PCR. The authors' analysis ran thus. The number of nucleated cells in each sample was estimated from the amplification of reference gene primers within the assay. To quantify the absolute abundance of each unique TCRbeta CDR3 rearrangement, sequence reads were collapsed and filtered. Productive Simpson clonality was computed per sample as the square root of Simpson's diversity index over productive rearrangements. In TCRdb, the immuneACCESS table is reduced to in-frame sequences with V and J assigned. These tables do not hold every clone; where another copy was compared, an unresolved V gene accounts for under half, and the others remain unexplained. V, J and clone size are those of that table, while D and trimming were read from the DNA. The sample has around 60,000 clones on record, 84% of them singletons. The ten largest clonotypes hold about 16% of the sample.

Sequencing input: peripheral blood. The sequence is built from TRBV30 and TRBJ1-2; 8 middle bases align to TRBD1. The sequence came from a man aged 60 to 69 with COVID-19, enrolled during active disease. The DNA sequence follows: TGTGCCTGGACTACAGGGGGTGGCTACACCTTC. Translated, this is CAWTTGGGYTF. The full variable domain, with segments outside the CDR3 supplied by the reference TRBV30 and TRBJ1-2 proteins, appears as SQTIHQWPATLVQPVGSPLSLECTVEGTSNPNLYWYRQAAGRGLQLLFYSVGIGQISSEVPQNLSASRPQDRQFILSSKKLLLSDSGFYLCAWTTGGGYTFGSGTRLTVV.